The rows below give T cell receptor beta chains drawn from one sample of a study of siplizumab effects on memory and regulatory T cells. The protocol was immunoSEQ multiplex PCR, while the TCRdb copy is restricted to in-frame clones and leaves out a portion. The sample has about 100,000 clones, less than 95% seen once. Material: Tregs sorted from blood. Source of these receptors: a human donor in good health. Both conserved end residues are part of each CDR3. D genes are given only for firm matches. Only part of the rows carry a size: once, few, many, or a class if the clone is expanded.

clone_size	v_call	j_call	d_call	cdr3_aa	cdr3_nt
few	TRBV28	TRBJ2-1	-	CASSLKGGFYNEQFF	TGTGCCAGCAGTTTAAAGGGGGGATTCTACAATGAGCAGTTCTTC
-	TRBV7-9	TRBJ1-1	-	CASSLVGAGNTEAFF	TGTGCCAGCAGCTTAGTCGGGGCTGGGAACACTGAAGCTTTCTTT
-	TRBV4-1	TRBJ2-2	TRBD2	CASSQIIHGRAGGTGELFF	TGCGCCAGCAGCCAAATTATACACGGCAGGGCGGGGGGGACCGGGGAGCTGTTTTTT
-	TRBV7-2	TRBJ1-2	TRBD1	CASSTQQGSNYGYTF	TGTGCCAGCAGCACCCAACAGGGGTCTAACTATGGCTACACCTTC
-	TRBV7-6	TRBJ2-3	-	CASSLSEANTQYF	TGTGCCAGCAGCTTATCGGAGGCAAATACGCAGTATTTT
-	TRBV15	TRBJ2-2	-	CATSREMTGELFF	TGTGCCACCAGCAGAGAAATGACCGGGGAGCTGTTTTTT
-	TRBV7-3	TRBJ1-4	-	CASSPRGGINEKLFF	TGTGCCAGCAGCCCCAGGGGAGGAATTAATGAAAAACTGTTTTTT
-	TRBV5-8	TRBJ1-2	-	CASSLTLYGYTF	TGTGCCAGCAGCTTGACGCTCTATGGCTACACCTTC
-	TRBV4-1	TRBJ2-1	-	CASSQDNIKNEQFF	TGCGCCAGCAGCCAAGATAATATAAAGAATGAGCAGTTCTTC
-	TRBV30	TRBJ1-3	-	CAWELRGFGNTIYF	TGTGCCTGGGAGCTAAGGGGTTTCGGAAACACCATATATTTT
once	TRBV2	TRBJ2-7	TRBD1	CASKATGGLAYEQYF	TGTGCCAGCAAGGCGACAGGGGGCCTGGCCTACGAGCAGTACTTC
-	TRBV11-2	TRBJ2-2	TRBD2	CASSPWTSRTGELFF	TGTGCCAGCAGCCCTTGGACTAGTAGAACCGGGGAGCTGTTTTTT
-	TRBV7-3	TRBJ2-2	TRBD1	CASSPTGTGRTGELFF	TGTGCCAGCAGCCCGACCGGGACAGGGCGAACCGGGGAGCTGTTTTTT
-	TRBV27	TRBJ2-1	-	CASNSQYNEQFF	TGTGCCAGCAACAGTCAGTACAATGAGCAGTTCTTC
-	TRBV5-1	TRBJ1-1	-	CASSFRDGPNTEAFF	TGCGCCAGCAGCTTCCGGGACGGCCCGAACACTGAAGCTTTCTTT
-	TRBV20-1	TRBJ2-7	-	CSGGVRYEQYF	TGCAGCGGTGGGGTGAGGTACGAGCAGTACTTC
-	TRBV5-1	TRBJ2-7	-	CASSLEARVDEQYF	TGCGCCAGCAGCTTGGAAGCCAGGGTAGACGAGCAGTACTTC
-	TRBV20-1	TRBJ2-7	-	CSATQREQYF	TGCAGTGCTACCCAGCGCGAGCAGTACTTC
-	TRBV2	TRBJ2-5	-	CASSARGLQNQETQYF	TGTGCCAGCAGTGCGAGGGGACTCCAAAACCAAGAGACCCAGTACTTC
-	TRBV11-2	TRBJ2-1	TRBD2	CASSSTSGRAFNEQFF	TGTGCCAGCAGCTCCACTAGCGGGAGGGCCTTCAATGAGCAGTTCTTC
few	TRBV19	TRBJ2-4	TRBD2	CASSRLAGDAVGDIQYF	TGTGCCAGTAGTAGACTAGCGGGAGATGCGGTGGGGGACATTCAGTACTTC
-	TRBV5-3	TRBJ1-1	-	CARSLSRGVEAFF	TGTGCCAGAAGTCTCTCTCGGGGGGTTGAAGCTTTCTTT
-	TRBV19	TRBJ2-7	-	CASSFRPTSYEQYF	TGTGCCAGTAGTTTCAGGCCCACCTCCTACGAGCAGTACTTC
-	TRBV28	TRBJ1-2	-	CASSHYGYTF	TGTGCCAGCAGCCACTATGGCTACACCTTC
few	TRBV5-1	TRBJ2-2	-	CASSPGASRPGELFF	TGCGCCAGCAGCCCAGGGGCCAGTCGCCCCGGGGAGCTGTTTTTT
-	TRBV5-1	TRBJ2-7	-	CASSSDPYEQYF	TGCGCCAGCAGCTCAGACCCATACGAGCAGTACTTC
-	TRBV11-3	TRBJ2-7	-	CASSPPADPYEQYF	TGTGCCAGCAGCCCTCCAGCGGACCCCTACGAGCAGTACTTC
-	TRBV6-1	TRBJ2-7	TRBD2	CASSEAIGLAGKGSSYEQYF	TGTGCCAGCAGTGAAGCAATAGGACTAGCGGGAAAGGGGAGCTCCTACGAGCAGTACTTC
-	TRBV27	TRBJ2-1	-	CASRGWSAEQFF	TGTGCCAGCAGGGGTTGGAGCGCTGAGCAGTTCTTC
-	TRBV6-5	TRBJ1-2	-	CASSYSTGGDYGYTF	TGTGCCAGCAGTTACTCGACTGGGGGCGACTATGGCTACACCTTC
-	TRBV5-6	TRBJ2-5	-	CASSNLWASGETQYF	TGTGCCAGCAGCAACCTGTGGGCTTCAGGAGAGACCCAGTACTTC
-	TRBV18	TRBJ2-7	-	CASSRGGQQGTYEQYF	TGTGCCAGCTCACGGGGGGGACAGCAGGGTACCTACGAGCAGTACTTC
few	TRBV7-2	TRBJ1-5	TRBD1	CASSWGQNQPQHF	TGTGCCAGCAGCTGGGGACAGAATCAGCCCCAGCATTTT
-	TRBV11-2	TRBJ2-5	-	CASSLAVVQYF	TGTGCCAGCAGCTTAGCGGTCGTGCAGTACTTC
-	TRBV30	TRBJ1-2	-	CAWSLGNYGYTF	TGTGCCTGGAGCCTTGGCAACTATGGCTACACCTTC
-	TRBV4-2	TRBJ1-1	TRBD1	CASSQANRGGEAFF	TGTGCCAGCAGCCAAGCAAACAGGGGTGGTGAAGCTTTCTTT
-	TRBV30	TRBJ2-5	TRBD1	CARSNSGQGETQYF	TGTGCCCGTTCGAACTCAGGACAGGGGGAGACCCAGTACTTC
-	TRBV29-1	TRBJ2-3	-	CSVDRRGGTDTQYF	TGCAGCGTTGATAGACGGGGAGGCACGGATACGCAGTATTTT
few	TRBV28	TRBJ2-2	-	CASKRANTGELFF	TGTGCCAGCAAGAGGGCGAACACCGGGGAGCTGTTTTTT
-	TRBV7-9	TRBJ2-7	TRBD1	CASSLSLTGGDYEQYF	TGTGCCAGCAGCTTATCCCTGACAGGGGGTGACTACGAGCAGTACTTC
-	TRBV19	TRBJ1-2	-	CASRGTWTAGGYTF	TGTGCCAGTAGGGGAACTTGGACAGCGGGCGGCTACACCTTC
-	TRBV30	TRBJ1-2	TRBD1	CAWSVPGGRIGYTF	TGTGCCTGGAGTGTACCAGGGGGCAGGATAGGCTACACCTTC